A selection of T cell receptor beta chains follows, all from one sample in a study of T-cell reconstitution after alpha-beta-depleted transplantation in children. TCRdb re-called the PCR reads with MiXCR, one entry per CDR3 protein. The sample has around 680,000 distinct CDR3 sequences; around 16% are singletons. The sample consisted of PBMCs from the stem cell graft donor, taken from the stem cell graft. All receptors come from a human donor who donated a stem cell graft to a child with acute myeloid leukemia. The CDR3 runs from the conserved cysteine through the conserved F or W. The D gene is left open where the match is weak. Only part of the rows carry a size: once, few, many, or a class if the clone is expanded.

clone_size d_call j_call v_call cdr3_aa cdr3_nt
. . TRBJ1-3 TRBV4-2 CASSQSDTSGNTIYF TGTGCCAGCAGCCAGTCCGATACCTCTGGAAACACCATATATTTT
. TRBD1 TRBJ2-2 TRBV7-2 CASSLRTGGFRNTGELFF TGTGCCAGCAGCTTACGGACAGGGGGCTTTCGAAACACCGGGGAGCTGTTTTTT
few TRBD2 TRBJ2-5 TRBV12-3/TRBV12-4 CASSSPLLAGGRNEETQYF TGTGCCAGCAGTTCCCCCTTACTAGCGGGGGGGCGTAACGAAGAGACCCAGTACTTC
. TRBD2 TRBJ2-2 TRBV15 CATSRVRGGGNTGELFF TGTGCCACCAGCAGAGTACGGGGCGGGGGGAACACCGGGGAGCTGTTTTTT
many TRBD1 TRBJ2-5 TRBV11-2 CASSLAGQGRETQYF TGTGCCAGCAGCTTAGCCGGACAGGGGAGGGAGACCCAGTACTTC
few . TRBJ1-1 TRBV5-1 CASSIDTNTEAFF TGCGCCAGCAGCATAGACACGAACACTGAAGCTTTCTTT
many . TRBJ1-1 TRBV7-2 CASSVSFSGATEAFF TGTGCCAGCAGCGTATCTTTTTCGGGGGCAACTGAAGCTTTCTTT
. . TRBJ2-7 TRBV28 CASSSGFLCEQYF TGTGCCAGCAGCTCCGGGTTCCTCTGCGAGCAGTACTTC
few . TRBJ1-2 TRBV28 CASSSGNIHGYTF TGTGCCAGCAGTTCGGGGAATATCCATGGCTACACCTTC
. TRBD2 TRBJ2-3 TRBV7-9 CASSFGGAKDTQYF TGTGCCAGCAGCTTCGGGGGGGCGAAAGATACGCAGTATTTT
. . TRBJ2-3 TRBV3-1 CASSQVIDTDTQYF TGTGCCAGCAGCCAAGTGATAGACACAGATACGCAGTATTTT
. . TRBJ1-5 TRBV7-2 CASSLGGGWAPQHF TGTGCCAGCAGCTTAGGTGGGGGGTGGGCGCCCCAGCATTTT
. . TRBJ2-2 TRBV7-6 CASSLSRQFRAGELFF TGTGCCAGCAGCTTATCAAGACAGTTTAGGGCCGGGGAGCTGTTTTTT
. . TRBJ1-2 TRBV2 CASSEGTANYGYTF TGTGCCAGCAGTGAGGGGACTGCCAACTATGGCTACACCTTC
few . TRBJ2-1 TRBV19 CASSTWTIPDLGEQFF TGTGCCAGTAGTACCTGGACAATTCCCGATCTAGGAGAGCAGTTCTTC
few . TRBJ1-2 TRBV7-9 CASGYGDYTF TGTGCCAGCGGTTATGGAGACTACACCTTC
. TRBD1 TRBJ2-3 TRBV27 CASSPTGGTQYF TGTGCCAGCAGTCCGACAGGGGGTACGCAGTATTTT
many TRBD1 TRBJ2-7 TRBV20-1 CSARDSRQGYEQYF TGCAGTGCTAGAGATAGTCGACAGGGCTACGAGCAGTACTTC
few . TRBJ2-3 TRBV12-3/TRBV12-4 CASSRVAGSTDTQYF TGTGCCAGCAGCAGAGTGGCAGGGAGCACAGATACGCAGTATTTT
. . TRBJ1-4 TRBV5-1 CASRAGGTNEKLFF TGCGCCAGCAGAGCCGGGGGCACTAATGAAAAACTGTTTTTT
many TRBD1 TRBJ2-2 TRBV27 CASSRGFGVGTGELFF TGTGCCAGCAGCAGGGGGTTCGGAGTGGGCACCGGGGAGCTGTTTTTT
few TRBD2 TRBJ2-6 TRBV20-1 CSARDVAGETSSGANVLTF TGCAGTGCTAGAGATGTAGCGGGGGAGACGAGCTCTGGGGCCAACGTCCTGACTTTC
. TRBD2 TRBJ2-5 TRBV7-4 CASSACWEGVKTQYF TGTGCCAGCAGCGCCTGCTGGGAGGGCGTAAAGACCCAGTACTTC
. . TRBJ2-6 TRBV6-1 CASRLQPASSGANVLTF TGTGCCAGCAGACTTCAGCCGGCCTCCTCTGGGGCCAACGTCCTGACTTTC
many . TRBJ1-1 TRBV7-3 CASRPRMVNTEAFF TGTGCCAGCAGGCCGAGGATGGTGAACACTGAAGCTTTCTTT
. TRBD1 TRBJ2-6 TRBV7-2 CASSSTGLSSGANVLTF TGTGCCAGCAGCTCGACAGGGTTAAGCTCTGGGGCCAACGTCCTGACTTTC
many TRBD1 TRBJ1-2 TRBV5-4 CASSLEIGTDFNYGYTF TGTGCCAGCAGCTTGGAAATAGGGACAGATTTTAACTATGGCTACACCTTC
many TRBD1 TRBJ1-6 TRBV7-2 CASSLGTGTNSPLHF TGTGCCAGCAGCTTAGGGACAGGGACGAATTCACCCCTCCACTTT
many . TRBJ2-1 TRBV6-5 CASSGAFNEQFF TGTGCCAGCAGCGGGGCTTTCAATGAGCAGTTCTTC